Listed below are T cell receptor beta chains from one sample, sequenced in a study of CD8 T cells in ankylosing spondylitis. Each CDR3 protein is one row after TCRdb ran MiXCR on the 5' RACE reads. Found here are about 150,000 distinct CDR3 sequences, around 43% of them singletons; the top ten hold over 12%. The sequenced sample was synovial fluid, either unsorted or a sorted T cell fraction (not recorded which). These receptors all come from a male donor with ankylosing spondylitis. Both conserved end residues are part of each CDR3. D genes are given only for firm matches. The size entry is marked missing in some rows and otherwise reads once, few, many or a size class.

CDR3 length	D gene	J gene	V gene	clone size	CDR3 protein	CDR3 DNA
16	NA	TRBJ2-7	TRBV28	few	CASSLLPRGFLYEQYF	TGTGCCAGCAGTTTACTCCCTAGGGGCTTCCTCTACGAGCAGTACTTC
14	NA	TRBJ1-6	TRBV6-1	many	CASSPGLENSPLHF	TGTGCCAGCAGCCCCGGGCTGGAGAATTCACCCCTCCACTTT
18	TRBD2	TRBJ2-5	TRBV7-8	once	CASSPYRVLAGGQEIQYF	TGTGCCAGCAGCCCCTACCGCGTGTTAGCGGGGGGACAAGAGATCCAGTACTTC
15	NA	TRBJ1-1	TRBV24-1	few	CATSDFGPLGTEAFF	TGTGCCACCAGTGATTTCGGCCCCTTGGGCACTGAAGCTTTCTTT
15	NA	TRBJ2-1	TRBV5-1	many	CASTPDESWGNEQFF	TGCGCCAGCACCCCTGACGAATCTTGGGGGAATGAGCAGTTCTTC
15	NA	TRBJ1-4	TRBV5-6	NA	CASSSVDRPNEKLFF	TGTGCCAGCAGCTCCGTCGACAGACCTAATGAAAAACTGTTTTTT
15	NA	TRBJ2-2	TRBV3-1	NA	CASSPSGRGPGELFF	TGTGCCAGCAGCCCCTCGGGACGGGGACCCGGGGAGCTGTTTTTT
17	TRBD2	TRBJ2-1	TRBV10-3	NA	CAISKGLSAVRWNEQFF	TGTGCCATCAGCAAGGGACTATCGGCCGTGAGGTGGAATGAGCAGTTCTTC
14	NA	TRBJ1-1	TRBV12-3/TRBV12-4	few	CASTVTEDAPEAFF	TGTGCCAGCACCGTCACCGAGGACGCGCCGGAAGCTTTCTTT
13	NA	TRBJ2-2	TRBV19	NA	CASSTGLTGELFF	TGTGCCAGTAGCACAGGCCTCACCGGGGAGCTGTTTTTT
13	NA	TRBJ2-3	TRBV6-4	few	CASSDRPLGTQYF	TGTGCCAGCAGTGACCGTCCTCTTGGTACGCAGTATTTT
16	NA	TRBJ2-2	TRBV11-2	NA	CASSLFPLANTGELFF	TGTGCCAGCAGCTTATTCCCCCTGGCGAACACCGGGGAGCTGTTTTTT
14	TRBD2	TRBJ2-7	TRBV27	NA	CASSPGLALYEQYF	TGTGCCAGCAGTCCGGGACTAGCTCTCTACGAGCAGTACTTC
17	NA	TRBJ1-5	TRBV12-3/TRBV12-4	few	CASSLKLFKGSNQPQHF	TGTGCCAGCAGTTTAAAACTTTTTAAGGGAAGCAATCAGCCCCAGCATTTT
15	TRBD2	TRBJ2-1	TRBV3-1	NA	CAIWGSGGSYNEQFF	TGTGCCATATGGGGTAGCGGGGGCTCCTACAATGAGCAGTTCTTC
13	TRBD2	TRBJ2-1	TRBV4-1	once	CASSQVLGLAPLF	TGCGCCAGCAGCCAAGTATTAGGACTAGCCCCCCTCTTC
14	NA	TRBJ2-5	TRBV25-1	few	CASSRGRARETQYF	TGTGCCAGCAGCCGCGGAAGGGCTCGGGAGACCCAGTACTTC
12	NA	TRBJ1-2	TRBV12-3/TRBV12-4	NA	CASSLTGEGYTF	TGTGCCAGCAGTTTGACAGGCGAGGGCTACACCTTC
15	NA	TRBJ1-2	TRBV5-1	NA	CASSRWYRTLHGYTF	TGCGCCTCCAGCAGGTGGTACAGGACTTTACATGGCTACACCTTC
14	NA	TRBJ1-4	TRBV6-1	many	CASSDRTDPEKLFF	TGTGCCAGCAGCGACCGGACAGACCCTGAAAAACTGTTTTTT
14	NA	TRBJ1-1	TRBV12-3/TRBV12-4	few	CASIRTPRHTEAFF	TGTGCCAGCATCAGGACCCCTCGACACACTGAAGCTTTCTTT
15	TRBD1	TRBJ2-1	TRBV7-7	once	CASSYRTGQGNEQFF	TGTGCTAGCAGTTACCGGACAGGGCAGGGCAATGAGCAGTTCTTC
17	TRBD2	TRBJ2-7	TRBV7-9	NA	CASSLRPGLAAPYEQYF	TGTGCCAGCAGCTTACGCCCGGGACTAGCGGCTCCCTACGAGCAGTACTTC
14	NA	TRBJ1-4	TRBV27	NA	CASRSPRGREKLFF	TGTGCCAGCAGGAGCCCCAGGGGACGTGAAAAACTGTTTTTT
12	NA	TRBJ2-1	TRBV30	NA	CAWDTPYNEQFF	TGTGCCTGGGACACCCCCTACAATGAGCAGTTCTTC
14	TRBD1	TRBJ1-2	TRBV27	many	CASSSGTGTYGYTF	TGTGCCAGCAGTTCCGGGACAGGGACCTATGGCTACACCTTC
12	NA	TRBJ2-3	TRBV9	once	CASRADTDTQYF	TGTGCCAGCAGGGCGGACACAGATACGCAGTATTTT
14	NA	TRBJ2-5	TRBV12-3/TRBV12-4	few	CASSFEARGETQYF	TGTGCCAGCAGTTTCGAGGCTAGAGGGGAGACCCAGTACTTC
16	NA	TRBJ2-7	TRBV4-1	NA	CASSPSSAERSYEQYF	TGCGCCAGCAGCCCCTCGTCCGCAGAGAGATCCTACGAGCAGTACTTC
14	NA	TRBJ2-1	TRBV27	few	CASSLDGTGNEQFF	TGTGCCAGCAGTTTGGATGGGACGGGCAATGAGCAGTTCTTC
13	NA	TRBJ2-7	TRBV29-1	NA	CSVAAGRAYEQYF	TGCAGCGTTGCCGCCGGTAGGGCCTACGAGCAGTACTTC
15	TRBD1	TRBJ2-2	TRBV2	NA	CATESPGGRTGELFF	TGTGCCACCGAATCCCCAGGGGGCCGCACCGGGGAGCTGTTTTTT
14	NA	TRBJ2-5	TRBV7-2	few	CASSRTPGLRTQYF	TGTGCCAGCAGCCGAACCCCAGGCCTGAGGACCCAGTACTTC
15	NA	TRBJ2-3	TRBV28	NA	CASTLSTASTDTQYF	TGTGCCAGCACCCTATCCACGGCCAGCACAGATACGCAGTATTTT
13	NA	TRBJ2-7	TRBV5-1	few	CASSLDRTVEQYF	TGCGCCAGCAGCTTGGACAGGACGGTCGAGCAGTACTTC
15	NA	TRBJ1-5	TRBV6-2/TRBV6-3	few	CASSYRYYSNQPQHF	TGTGCCAGCAGTTATCGGTACTATAGCAATCAGCCCCAGCATTTT
13	NA	TRBJ2-2	TRBV29-1	NA	CSAQNPNTGELFF	TGCAGCGCCCAAAACCCGAACACCGGGGAGCTGTTTTTT
17	NA	TRBJ1-2	TRBV6-5	few	CASSYGAEWGAPAGYTF	TGTGCCAGCAGTTACGGAGCGGAGTGGGGGGCACCTGCTGGCTACACCTTC
18	NA	TRBJ1-5	TRBV11-1	few	CASSLTLKDIHSNQPQHF	TGTGCCAGCAGCTTAACATTAAAGGACATCCATAGCAATCAGCCCCAGCATTTT